These 27 T cell receptor beta chains were sequenced from one sample in a study of tumor and adjacent non-tumor tissue in lung cancer. This sample's RNA came from whole unsorted tissue. More than 3 cm separated this lung sample from the edge of the tumor. TCRbeta libraries were built with three rounds of nested PCR, modified from ARM-PCR. TCRdb reprocessed the multiplex PCR reads via MiXCR and lists one record per CDR3 protein. The sample has 90,000 to 110,000 distinct CDR3 sequences, 60% to 80% seen once; the top ten hold 15% to 20%. Sequenced input: distant non-tumor lung tissue. The origin of the receptors is a man aged 60 to 69 with non-small cell lung cancer.

Regarding this clonotype: A read error may produce the germline difference seen at one junction end. This chain uses TRBV4-2 with TRBJ2-7, with 13 bases lining up with TRBD2. This CDR3 region has 16 residues. In germline, CDR1 is LGHNA, CDR2 YNFKEQ. The CDR3 nucleotides are TGTGCCAACAGCCAATATCGGACTAGCGGGAGATACGAGCAGAACTTC. Its protein product is CANSQYRTSGRYEQNF.

This sequence joins TRBV12-3 or TRBV12-4 and TRBJ2-7; possibly TRBD1 for D (5 bases). Trimming removed 3 bases at V and 3 bases at J, with 9 bases between. The CDR3 totals 13 residues. The CDR3 region is CASSFGQGYEQYF. The CDR3 bases are TGTGCCAGCAGTTTCGGGCAGGGCTACGAGCAGTACTTC.

A word on this clonotype: Since a much larger clone is just one base distant, this may be a read error. J is TRBJ1-1 and V is TRBV20-1; D gene ambiguous. There are 12 residues in the CDR3. The germline V gene has CDR1 DFQATT and CDR2 SNEGSKA (reference sequence). The germline V and J ends were trimmed by 8 bases and 1 base, with 11 bases remaining between them. The CDR3: CSIPATNTEAFF. The CDR3 nucleotides are TGCAGTATCCCGGCTACGAACACTGAAGCTTTCTTT.

In the case of this clonotype: The junction differs from germline at one of its ends, possibly a read error. The chain carries TRBV11-1 and TRBJ2-3, with 9 nucleotides matching TRBD1. In germline, CDR1 is SGHAT, CDR2 FQDESV (reference sequence). The CDR3 runs 16 residues. The CDR3 is CDSGLVGTGNTDTQYF. The CDR3 DNA reads as TGCGACAGCGGCTTAGTGGGGACAGGGAACACAGATACGCAGTATTTT.

Turning to this clonotype: A junction boundary mismatches the germline segment, possibly from a read error. The chain combines TRBV25-1 with TRBJ2-7, with a possible D match to TRBD2 (6 bases). From germline, CDR1 is MGHDK and CDR2 SYGVNS. CDR3 length: 16 amino acids. The chain's CDR3 is CASNGGVAVYLYDQYF. For the CDR3, the DNA is TGTGCCAGCAATGGAGGGGTCGCGGTATACCTCTACGATCAGTACTTC.

Only a few counts were recorded for this clonotype. Since a much larger clone is just one base distant, this may be a read error. The chain carries TRBV6-6 and TRBJ2-5, with TRBD2 matching over 7 bases. With 1 base clipped from V and 0 bases from J, the junction kept 8 bases outside the gene matches. This CDR3 contains 17 residues. From germline, CDR1 is MNHNY and CDR2 SVGAGI (reference sequence). The chain's CDR3 is CASSYWDRTRNQETQYF. As DNA, the CDR3 is TGTGCCAGCAGTTACTGGGACCGGACTAGGAACCAAGAGACCCAGTACTTC.

About this clonotype itself: A much larger clone is a single base away; this may be a read error. The J gene is TRBJ1-5, the V gene TRBV20-1, with TRBD1 as a possible D gene (6 bases). This CDR3 comprises 13 residues. Per the germline V gene, CDR1 is DFQATT and CDR2 is SNEGSKA (reference sequence). The CDR3 reads CGARRTVNQPQHF. The DNA for the CDR3 is TGCGGTGCTAGGAGGACAGTAAATCAGCCCCAGCATTTT.

This clonotype was counted once. With a much larger clone just one base away, this may be a read error. The conserved final phenylalanine or tryptophan is absent from the CDR3, which likely points to a read error. The DNA is left out, because the CDR3 cannot be placed on it with certainty; the CDR3 is given as TCRdb lists it. The V call is TRBV28, the J call TRBJ2-3; TRBD1 is the table's D call and was not checked against the DNA. Germline CDR1 is MDHEN and CDR2 is SYDVKM. The CDR3 totals 15 residues, both ends included. The CDR3 loop is CASSLGGVGTDTLYI.

This sequence joins TRBV29-1 and TRBJ1-2; D uncertain. From germline, CDR1 is SQVTM and CDR2 ANQGSEA. V was shortened by 5 bases and J by 5 bases, with 15 bases between the two germline ends. The CDR3 covers 13 residues. CDR3 sequence reads: CSVIENQYYGYTF. The CDR3 nucleotides are TGCAGCGTTATAGAGAATCAGTATTATGGCTACACCTTC.

Notes on this clonotype: A read error may produce the germline difference seen at one junction end. This sequence joins TRBV11-3 and TRBJ2-3; no clear D. From germline, CDR1 is SGHNT and CDR2 YENEEA. The CDR3 runs 13 residues. The CDR3 here is CASRRDRTDTPYF. In DNA form, the CDR3 reads TGTGCCAGTAGAAGGGATAGAACAGATACGCCGTATTTT.

This clonotype was counted at least ten times. This chain connects TRBV24-1 to TRBJ1-2; 10 bases are a match to TRBD1. The CDR3 has 15 residues. Germline V CDR1 and CDR2: KGHDR, SFDVKD. Losses at the gene ends were 2 bases for V and 5 bases for J; bases not matched to a gene: 4. The CDR3 bases are TGTGCCACCAGTGATTCCGGGACAGGGGAATATGGCTACACCTTC. This codes for CATSDSGTGEYGYTF.

A word on this clonotype: One end of the junction varies from germline; a read error may be responsible. CDR3 nucleotide sequence: TGTGCCAGGAACGACAGGGGCGCTGAAGCCTTCTTT. It codes for CARNDRGAEAFF. The chain carries TRBV12-3 or TRBV12-4 and TRBJ1-1; 8 bases are a match to TRBD1. CDR3 length equals 12 residues.

On this clonotype: The junction differs from germline at one of its ends, possibly a read error. This chain joins TRBV4-1 and TRBJ2-1, with a tentative D call TRBD1 (5 bases). The CDR3 loop spans 16 amino acids. From germline, CDR1 is MGHRA and CDR2 YSYEKL. In nucleotides, the CDR3 is TGCGCCAGCAGTCAAGACGGGTCCAGGGACTACAATGAGCAGTTCTTC. Its translation is CASSQDGSRDYNEQFF.

Comment on this clonotype: Just one base apart from a much larger clone, this may be a read error. The V and J genes are TRBV7-9 and TRBJ2-2, with 12 bases fitting TRBD2. The CDR3 loop spans 17 amino acids. Per the germline V gene, CDR1 is SEHNR and CDR2 is FQNEAQ (reference sequence). CDR3 loop: CAISPAGLAGNTGELFF. The CDR3 coding sequence is TGTGCCATCAGCCCAGCCGGACTAGCGGGAAACACCGGGGAGCTGTTTTTT. Variable domain in full (rest from reference TRBV7-9 and TRBJ2-2): DTGVSQNPRHKITKRGQNVTFRCDPISEHNRLYWYRQTLGQGPEFLTYFQNEAQLEKSRLLSDRFSAERPKGSFSTLEIQRTEQGDSAMYLCAISPAGLAGNTGELFFGEGSRLTVL.

Comments on this clonotype: Mismatch with germline at one junction end may stem from a read error. The rearrangement links TRBV6-1 to TRBJ2-1, with D perhaps TRBD2 (6 bases). Germline CDR1 is MNHNS and CDR2 is SASEGT. The CDR3 loop spans 15 amino acids. CDR3 loop: CASSPLASSYNEHFF. DNA of the CDR3: TGTGCCAGTAGCCCACTAGCCAGCTCCTACAATGAGCACTTCTTC.

As regards this clonotype: An end of the junction differs from the germline gene, which may be a read error. This rearrangement joins TRBV4-1 to TRBJ2-5; tentatively, D is TRBD1 (7 bases). Per germline, CDR1 MGHRA and CDR2 YSYEKL. The CDR3 runs to 17 residues. The CDR3 region is CTSCQEFFGGGFRAQYF. CDR3 coding DNA: TGCACCAGCTGCCAAGAGTTTTTCGGAGGGGGCTTTAGGGCCCAGTACTTC.

This clonotype appeared a single time. V and J are TRBV30 and TRBJ2-1, with a weak D call TRBD2 (6 bases). Germline V gene lookup returns CDR1 GTSNPN and CDR2 SVGIG (reference sequence). V lost 5 bases, J lost 4 bases, and 21 bases lay in between. The CDR3 length is 16 residues. CDR3 DNA: TGTGCCTGGGGTGCGGACTGGGCAGGGACTTACAATGAGCAGTTCTTC. Protein: CAWGADWAGTYNEQFF.

In regard to this clonotype: Possible read error: a much larger clone is one base away. This chain joins TRBV20-1 and TRBJ2-7; TRBD2 matches 10 bases. From germline, CDR1 is DFQATT and CDR2 SNEGSKA (reference sequence). The CDR3 spans 15 residues. CDR3 residues: CNALLAGATTYEQYF. CDR3 bases: TGCAATGCCCTCCTAGCGGGGGCTACCACCTACGAGCAGTACTTC.

Note on this clonotype: The missing conserved phenylalanine or tryptophan at the end of this CDR3 makes a read error likely. V gene TRBV6-1 combines with J gene TRBJ2-4; D is uncertain. V was clipped by 5 bases and J by 4 bases, with 15 bases between them. This CDR3 has 15 residues. Germline V gene data show CDR1 as MNHNS and CDR2 as SASEGT. CDR3 nucleotide sequence: TGTGCCAGCAGTCCCAGGTCGGCGGCGAAAAACATTCAGTACGTC. Translation gives CASSPRSAAKNIQYV.

Regarding this clonotype: A read error is likely, as this CDR3 ends without the conserved phenylalanine or tryptophan. The rearrangement joins TRBV10-3 to TRBJ1-2, with a possible D match to TRBD1 (5 bases). Deletions cut 6 bases from V and 6 bases from J, with 11 bases between. Per germline, CDR1 ENHRY and CDR2 SYGVKD. This CDR3 has 12 residues. The CDR3 DNA reads TGTGCCATCAGGGACAAGGGTGATGGCTACACCTCC. It is translated as CAIRDKGDGYTS.

This clonotype was counted a few times. The chain recombines TRBV11-3 with TRBJ2-1, with D possibly being TRBD2 (5 bases). CDR1 is SGHNT, CDR2 YENEEA, per germline. Trimming shortened V by 4 bases and J by 7 bases, and 14 bases separated the two germline ends. The CDR3 covers 14 residues. The CDR3 DNA sequence: TGTGCCAGCAGCTGGGAATTACTAGTGAATGAGCAGTTCTTC. Protein sequence: CASSWELLVNEQFF.

This sequence joins TRBV11-1 and TRBJ2-1; TRBD2 aligns across 7 bases. V shed 1 base, J shed 7 bases, and the junction held 7 bases outside the gene matches. This CDR3 region has 15 residues. Germline CDR1 SGHAT, CDR2 FQDESV (reference sequence). The DNA for the CDR3 is TGTGCCAGCAGCTTAGGGCAGGGAGGGAGGAATGAGCAGTTCTTC. Its translation is CASSLGQGGRNEQFF.

The gene calls are TRBV6-2 or TRBV6-3 and TRBJ2-1; the D gene could be TRBD1 or TRBD2 (5 bases each). CDR1 and CDR2 from the germline V gene are MNHEY and SVGEGT. The V gene lost 8 bases and the J gene lost 6 bases, with 17 bases spanning the gap. This CDR3 comprises 14 residues. The CDR3 region is CASGSTRGANEQFF. In DNA, the CDR3 is TGTGCCAGCGGTTCCACTAGAGGGGCCAATGAGCAGTTCTTC.

This chain connects TRBV7-9 to TRBJ2-3; D possibly corresponds to TRBD1 (5 bases). Looked up from germline, CDR1 is SEHNR and CDR2 is FQNEAQ (reference sequence). The CDR3 extends over 15 amino acids. Trimming took 5 bases from V and 5 from J, leaving 17 bases between them. The chain's CDR3 is CASSAQGDNIDTQYF. CDR3 bases: TGTGCCAGCAGCGCTCAGGGTGATAACATAGATACGCAGTATTTT.

The chain is built from TRBV10-3 and TRBJ2-1; possibly TRBD1 or TRBD2 for D (5 bases each). The CDR3 has 14 residues. The V and J ends lost 8 bases and 8 bases respectively, with 19 bases between them. Germline assignment: CDR1 ENHRY and CDR2 SYGVKD. CDR3 protein: CAIGAGDRWDEQFF. CDR3 bases: TGTGCCATCGGTGCTGGGGACCGGTGGGATGAGCAGTTCTTC.

As to this clonotype: At one end the junction does not follow the germline gene, possibly because of a read error. V gene TRBV2 combines with J gene TRBJ2-3; D unresolved. Germline CDR1 SNHLY, CDR2 FYNNEI. The length of the CDR3 is 15 residues. The CDR3 DNA follows: TGTGCCAGCAGAGGCAGCGAAATTTGCACAGATATGCAGTATTTT. This gives the protein CASRGSEICTDMQYF.

A few counts support this clonotype. A read error may produce the germline difference seen at one junction end. The rearrangement links TRBV5-4 to TRBJ2-3, with D uncertain. This CDR3 has 14 amino acids. Per the germline V gene, CDR1 is SGHNT and CDR2 is YYREEE (reference sequence). The CDR3 DNA sequence: TGTGCCAGCAGCTTGGAGGTGACCACAGATATGCAGTATTTT. Encoded protein: CASSLEVTTDMQYF. The complete variable domain, with remaining parts taken from reference TRBV5-4 and TRBJ2-3, reads ETGVTQSPTHLIKTRGQQVTLRCSSQSGHNTVSWYQQALGQGPQFIFQYYREEENGRGNFPPRFSGLQFPNYSSELNVNALELDDSALYLCASSLEVTTDMQYFGPGTRLTVL.